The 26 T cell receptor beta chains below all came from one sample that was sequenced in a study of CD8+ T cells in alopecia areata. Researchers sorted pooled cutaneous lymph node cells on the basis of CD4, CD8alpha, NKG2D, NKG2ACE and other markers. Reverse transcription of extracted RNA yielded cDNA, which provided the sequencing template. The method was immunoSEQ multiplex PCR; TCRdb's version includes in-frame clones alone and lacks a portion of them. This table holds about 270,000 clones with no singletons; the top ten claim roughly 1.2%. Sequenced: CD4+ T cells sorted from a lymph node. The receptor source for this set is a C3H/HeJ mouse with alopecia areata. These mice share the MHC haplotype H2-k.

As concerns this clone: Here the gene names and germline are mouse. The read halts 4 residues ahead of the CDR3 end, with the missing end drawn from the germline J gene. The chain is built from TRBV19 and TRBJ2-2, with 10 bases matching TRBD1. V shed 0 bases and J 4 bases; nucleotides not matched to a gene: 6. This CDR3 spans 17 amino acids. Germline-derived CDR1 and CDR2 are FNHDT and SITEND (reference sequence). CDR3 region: CASSIVPGQGITGQLYF. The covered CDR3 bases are TGTGCCAGCAGTATAGTCCCGGGACAGGGGATCACCGGG.

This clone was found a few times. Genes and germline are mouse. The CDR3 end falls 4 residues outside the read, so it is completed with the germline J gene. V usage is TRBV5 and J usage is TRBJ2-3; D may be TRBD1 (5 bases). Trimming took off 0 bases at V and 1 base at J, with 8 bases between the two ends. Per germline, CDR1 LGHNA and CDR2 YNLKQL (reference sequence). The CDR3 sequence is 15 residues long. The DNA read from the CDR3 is TGTGCCAGCAGCCAAGAAAGAGGGGGTGCAGAA. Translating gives CASSQERGGAE. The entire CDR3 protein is CASSQERGGAETLYF.

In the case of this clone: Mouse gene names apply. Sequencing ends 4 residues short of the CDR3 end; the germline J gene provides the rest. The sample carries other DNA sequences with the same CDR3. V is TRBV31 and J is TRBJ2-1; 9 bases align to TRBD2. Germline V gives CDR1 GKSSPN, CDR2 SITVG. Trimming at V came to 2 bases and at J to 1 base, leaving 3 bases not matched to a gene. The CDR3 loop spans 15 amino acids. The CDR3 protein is CAWSLLGGNYAEQFF. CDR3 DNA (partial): TGTGCCTGGAGTTTACTGGGGGGAAACTATGCT.

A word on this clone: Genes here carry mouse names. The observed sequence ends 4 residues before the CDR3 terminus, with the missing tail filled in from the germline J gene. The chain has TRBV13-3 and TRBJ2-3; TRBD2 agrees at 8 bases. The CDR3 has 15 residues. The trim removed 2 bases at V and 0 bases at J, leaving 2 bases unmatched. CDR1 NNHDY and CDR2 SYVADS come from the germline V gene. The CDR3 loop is CASSEGLASAETLYF. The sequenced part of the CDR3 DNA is TGTGCCAGCAGTGAGGGACTGGCTAGTGCAGAA.

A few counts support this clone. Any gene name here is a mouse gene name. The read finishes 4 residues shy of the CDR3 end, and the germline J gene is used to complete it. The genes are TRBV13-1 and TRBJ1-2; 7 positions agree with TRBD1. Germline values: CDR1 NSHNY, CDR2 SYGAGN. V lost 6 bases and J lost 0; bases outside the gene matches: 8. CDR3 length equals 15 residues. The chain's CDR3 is CASILLGTANSDYTF. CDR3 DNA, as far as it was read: TGTGCCAGCATTCTCCTCGGGACAGCAAACTCC.

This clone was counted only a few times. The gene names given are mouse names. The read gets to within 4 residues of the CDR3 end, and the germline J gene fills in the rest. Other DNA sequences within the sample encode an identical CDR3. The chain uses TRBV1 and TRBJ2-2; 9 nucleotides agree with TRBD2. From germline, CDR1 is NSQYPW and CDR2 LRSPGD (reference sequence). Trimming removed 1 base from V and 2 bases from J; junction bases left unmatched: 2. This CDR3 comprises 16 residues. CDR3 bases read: TGCACCTGCAGTGCAGCCGGACTGGGGAACACCGGG. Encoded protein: CTCSAAGLGNTG. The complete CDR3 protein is CTCSAAGLGNTGQLYF. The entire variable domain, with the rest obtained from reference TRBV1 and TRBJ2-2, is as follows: VTLLEQNPRWRLVPRGQAVNLRCILKNSQYPWMSWYQQDLQKQLQWLFTLRSPGDKEVKSLPGADYLATRVTDTELRLQVANMSQGRTLYCTCSAAGLGNTGQLYFGEGSKLTVL.

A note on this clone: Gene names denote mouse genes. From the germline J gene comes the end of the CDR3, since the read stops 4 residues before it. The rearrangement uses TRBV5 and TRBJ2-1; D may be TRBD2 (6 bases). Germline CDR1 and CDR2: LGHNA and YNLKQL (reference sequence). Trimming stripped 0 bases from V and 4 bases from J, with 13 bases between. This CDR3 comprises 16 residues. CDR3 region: CASSQEMGVQYAEQFF. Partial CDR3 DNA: TGTGCCAGCAGCCAAGAAATGGGGGTGCAGTATGCT.

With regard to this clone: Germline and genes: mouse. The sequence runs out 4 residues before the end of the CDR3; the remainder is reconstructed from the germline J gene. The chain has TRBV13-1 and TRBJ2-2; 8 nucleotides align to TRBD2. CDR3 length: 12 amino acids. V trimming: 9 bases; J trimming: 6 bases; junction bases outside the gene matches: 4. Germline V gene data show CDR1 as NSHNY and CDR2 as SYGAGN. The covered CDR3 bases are TGTGCCACCACTGGGGGACCCGGG. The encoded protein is CATTGGPG. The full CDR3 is CATTGGPGQLYF.

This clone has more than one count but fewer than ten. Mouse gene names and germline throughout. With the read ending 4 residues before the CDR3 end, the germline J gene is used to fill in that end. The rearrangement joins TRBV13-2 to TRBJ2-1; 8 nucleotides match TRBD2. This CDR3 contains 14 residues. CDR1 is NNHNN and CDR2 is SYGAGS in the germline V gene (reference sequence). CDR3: CASGDATGGSEQFF. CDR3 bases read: TGTGCCAGCGGTGATGCCACTGGGGGTTCT.

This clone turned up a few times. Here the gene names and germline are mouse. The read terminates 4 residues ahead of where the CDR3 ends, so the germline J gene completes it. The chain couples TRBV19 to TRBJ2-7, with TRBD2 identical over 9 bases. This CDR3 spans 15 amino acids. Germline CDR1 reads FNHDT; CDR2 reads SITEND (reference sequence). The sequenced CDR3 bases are TGTGCCAGCAGTTTTCCTGGACTGGGGCTTTAT. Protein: CASSFPGLGLY. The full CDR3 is CASSFPGLGLYEQYF.

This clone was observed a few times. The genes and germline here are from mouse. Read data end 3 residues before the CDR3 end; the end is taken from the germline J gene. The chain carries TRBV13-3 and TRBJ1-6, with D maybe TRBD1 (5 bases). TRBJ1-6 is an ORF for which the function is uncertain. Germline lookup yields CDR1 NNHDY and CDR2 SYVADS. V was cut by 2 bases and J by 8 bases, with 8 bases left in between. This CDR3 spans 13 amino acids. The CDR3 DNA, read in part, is TGTGCCAGCAGTGAACAGGAGGATTCGCCC. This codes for CASSEQEDSP. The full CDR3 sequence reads CASSEQEDSPLYF.

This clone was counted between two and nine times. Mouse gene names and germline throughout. The CDR3 region is CASSPSGGIYEQYF. The sequenced part of the CDR3 DNA is TGTGCCAGCAGCCCCTCCGGGGGGATCTAT. This chain uses TRBV5 with TRBJ2-7; D is possibly TRBD2 (6 bases). The read ends 4 residues shy of where the CDR3 ends; the end is completed using the germline J gene. The CDR3 has 14 amino acids. The V and J ends lost 4 bases and 3 bases respectively, with 13 bases between them. Germline V CDR1 and CDR2: LGHNA, YNLKQL (reference sequence).

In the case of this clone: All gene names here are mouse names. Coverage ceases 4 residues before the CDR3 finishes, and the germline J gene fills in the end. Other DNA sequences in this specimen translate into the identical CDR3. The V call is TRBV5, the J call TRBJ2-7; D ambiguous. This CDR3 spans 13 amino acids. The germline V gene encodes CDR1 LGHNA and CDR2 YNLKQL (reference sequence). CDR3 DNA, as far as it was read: TGTGCCAGCAGCCAAGAAGGTCAATAT. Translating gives CASSQEGQY. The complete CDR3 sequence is CASSQEGQYEQYF.

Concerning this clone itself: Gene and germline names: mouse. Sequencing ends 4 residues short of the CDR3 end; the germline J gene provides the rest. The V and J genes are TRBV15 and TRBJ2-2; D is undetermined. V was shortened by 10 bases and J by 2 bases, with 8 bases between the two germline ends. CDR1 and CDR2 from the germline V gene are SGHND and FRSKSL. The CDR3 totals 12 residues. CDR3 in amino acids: CAIQGNTGQLYF. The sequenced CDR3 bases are TGTGCCATCCAAGGGAACACCGGG. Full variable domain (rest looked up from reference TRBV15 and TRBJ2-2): DAGVTQTPRHEVAEKGQTIILKCEPVSGHNDLFWYRQTKIQGLELLSYFRSKSLMEDGGAFKDRFKAEMLNSSFSTLKIQPTEPKDSAVYLCAIQGNTGQLYFGEGSKLTVL.

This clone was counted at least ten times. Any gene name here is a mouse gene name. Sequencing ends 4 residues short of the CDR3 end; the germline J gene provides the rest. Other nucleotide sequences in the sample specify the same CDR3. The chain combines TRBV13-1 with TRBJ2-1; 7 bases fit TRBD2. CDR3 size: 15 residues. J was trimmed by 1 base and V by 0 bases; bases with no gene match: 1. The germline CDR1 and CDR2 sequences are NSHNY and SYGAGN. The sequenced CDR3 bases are TGTGCCAGCAGTGATGGCTGGGGGAACTATGCT. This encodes CASSDGWGNYA. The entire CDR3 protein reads CASSDGWGNYAEQFF.

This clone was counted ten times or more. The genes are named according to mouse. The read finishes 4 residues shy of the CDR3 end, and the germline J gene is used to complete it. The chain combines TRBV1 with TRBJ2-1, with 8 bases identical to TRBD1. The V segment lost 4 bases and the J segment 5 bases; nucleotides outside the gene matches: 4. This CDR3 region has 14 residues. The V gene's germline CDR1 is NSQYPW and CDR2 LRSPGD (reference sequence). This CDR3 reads CTCSGQGLDAEQFF. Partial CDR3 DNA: TGCACCTGCAGTGGACAGGGGCTGGATGCT. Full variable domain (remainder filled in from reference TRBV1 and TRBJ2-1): VTLLEQNPRWRLVPRGQAVNLRCILKNSQYPWMSWYQQDLQKQLQWLFTLRSPGDKEVKSLPGADYLATRVTDTELRLQVANMSQGRTLYCTCSGQGLDAEQFFGPGTRLTVL.

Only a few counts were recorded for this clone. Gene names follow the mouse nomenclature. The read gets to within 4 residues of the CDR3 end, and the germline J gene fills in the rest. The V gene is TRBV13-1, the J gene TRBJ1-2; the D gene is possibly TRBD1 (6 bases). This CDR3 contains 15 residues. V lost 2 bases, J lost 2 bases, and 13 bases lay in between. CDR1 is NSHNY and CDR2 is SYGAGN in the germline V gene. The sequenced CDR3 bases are TGTGCCAGCAGTGAGTATAACAGGGAGAACTCC. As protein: CASSEYNRENS. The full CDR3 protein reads CASSEYNRENSDYTF.

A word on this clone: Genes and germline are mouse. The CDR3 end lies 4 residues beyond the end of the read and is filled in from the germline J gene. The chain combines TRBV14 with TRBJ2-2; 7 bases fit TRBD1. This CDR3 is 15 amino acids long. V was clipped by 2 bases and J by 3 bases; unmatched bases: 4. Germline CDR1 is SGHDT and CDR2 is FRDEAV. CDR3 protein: CASSFDREDTGQLYF. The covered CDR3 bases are TGTGCCAGCAGTTTTGACAGGGAGGACACCGGG.

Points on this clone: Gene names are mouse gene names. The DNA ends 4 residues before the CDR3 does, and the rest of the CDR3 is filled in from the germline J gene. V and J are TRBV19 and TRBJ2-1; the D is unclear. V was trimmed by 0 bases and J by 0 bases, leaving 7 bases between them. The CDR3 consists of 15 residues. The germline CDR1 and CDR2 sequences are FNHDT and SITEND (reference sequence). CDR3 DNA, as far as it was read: TGTGCCAGCAGTATAGGGTGGCTTAACTATGCT. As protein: CASSIGWLNYA. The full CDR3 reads CASSIGWLNYAEQFF.

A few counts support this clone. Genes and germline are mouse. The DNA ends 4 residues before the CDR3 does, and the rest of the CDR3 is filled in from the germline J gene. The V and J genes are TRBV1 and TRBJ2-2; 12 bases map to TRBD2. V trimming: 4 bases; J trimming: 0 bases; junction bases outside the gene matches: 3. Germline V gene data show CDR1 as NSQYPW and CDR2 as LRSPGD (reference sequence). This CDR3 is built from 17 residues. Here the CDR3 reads CTCSGTGGVPNTGQLYF. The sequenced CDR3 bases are TGCACCTGCAGTGGGACTGGGGGGGTTCCAAACACCGGG.

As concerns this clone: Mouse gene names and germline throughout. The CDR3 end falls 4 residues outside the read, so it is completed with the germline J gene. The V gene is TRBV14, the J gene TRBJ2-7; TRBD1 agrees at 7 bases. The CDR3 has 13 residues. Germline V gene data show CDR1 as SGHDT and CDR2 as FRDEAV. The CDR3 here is CASSPGTDNEQYF. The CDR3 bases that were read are TGTGCCAGCAGTCCCGGGACAGACAAT.

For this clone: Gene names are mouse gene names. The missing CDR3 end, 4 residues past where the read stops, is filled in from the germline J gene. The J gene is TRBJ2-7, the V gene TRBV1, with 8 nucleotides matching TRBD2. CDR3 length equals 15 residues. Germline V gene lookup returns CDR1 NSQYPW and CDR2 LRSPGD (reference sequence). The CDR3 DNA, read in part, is TGCACCTGCAGCGCTGGCCCTGCTGGGGGGAAT. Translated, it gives CTCSAGPAGGN. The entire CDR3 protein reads CTCSAGPAGGNEQYF.

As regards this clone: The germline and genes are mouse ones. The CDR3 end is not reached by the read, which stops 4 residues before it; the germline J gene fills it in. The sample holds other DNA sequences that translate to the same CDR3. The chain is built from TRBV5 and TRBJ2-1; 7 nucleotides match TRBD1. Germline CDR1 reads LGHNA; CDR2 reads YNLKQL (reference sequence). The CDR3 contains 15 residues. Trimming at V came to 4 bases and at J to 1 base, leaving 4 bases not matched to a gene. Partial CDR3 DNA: TGTGCCAGCAGCCGCCCGGGACAGAACTATGCT. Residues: CASSRPGQNYA. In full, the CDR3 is CASSRPGQNYAEQFF.

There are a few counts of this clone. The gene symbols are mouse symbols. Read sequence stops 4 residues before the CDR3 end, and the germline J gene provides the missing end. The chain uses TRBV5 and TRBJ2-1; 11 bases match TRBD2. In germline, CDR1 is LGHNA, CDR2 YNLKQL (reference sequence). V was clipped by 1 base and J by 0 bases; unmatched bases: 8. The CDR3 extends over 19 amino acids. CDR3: CASSQVAGTGGHNYAEQFF. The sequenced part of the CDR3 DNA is TGTGCCAGCAGCCAAGTGGCCGGGACTGGGGGTCATAACTATGCT.

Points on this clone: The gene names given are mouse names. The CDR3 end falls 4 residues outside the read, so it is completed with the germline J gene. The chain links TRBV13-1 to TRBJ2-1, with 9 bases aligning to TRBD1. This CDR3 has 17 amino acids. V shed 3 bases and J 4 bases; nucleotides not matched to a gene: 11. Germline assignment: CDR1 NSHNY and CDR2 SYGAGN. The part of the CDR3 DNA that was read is TGTGCCAGCAGTGGGGGCCCTCCGGGACAGGGTTATGCT. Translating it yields CASSGGPPGQGYA. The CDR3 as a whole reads CASSGGPPGQGYAEQFF.

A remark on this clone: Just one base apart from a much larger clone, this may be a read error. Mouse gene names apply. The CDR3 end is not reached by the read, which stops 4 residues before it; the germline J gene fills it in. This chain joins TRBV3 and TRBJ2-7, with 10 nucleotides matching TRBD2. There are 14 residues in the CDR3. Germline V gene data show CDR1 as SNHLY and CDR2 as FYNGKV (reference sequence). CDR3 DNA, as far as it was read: TGTGCCAGCAGCCCCCGGGACTGGGGATAT. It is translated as CASSPRDWGY. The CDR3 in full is CASSPRDWGYEQYF.